This T cell receptor beta chain was recorded in a study of blood T cell repertoires in COVID-19 (TCRdb year 2020). Background on the whole study: Collaborator samples came from the United States, Italy and Spain and covered acute and convalescent phases of COVID-19. The repertoires were made available in a free public database intended to serve as a resource for research on the immune response to SARS-CoV-2. Where HLA class I and class II types were available, the types were taken from metadata supplied by the sample provider, not from assay-based typing. Nearly every sample came with metadata listing a de-identified subject ID, COVID-19 status, age in years and sex. The samples were drawn from two sources: the first 160 participants of the ongoing ImmuneRACE study, and approximately 1,300 subjects contributed by 6 global collaborators. Deeply sampled blood TCRbeta repertoires from subjects exposed to, actively infected with, or recovered from COVID-19 were included in the dataset. The prospective study material was composed of cDNA or gDNA derived from T cells, B-cell-depleted T cells, or PBMCs. Study-level results and caveats: Clinical and demographic metadata were provided uncurated, with the amount varying by source and participant.

Trimming takes 3 bases from V and 8 bases from J, and the germline ends sit 13 bases apart. The CDR3 spans 13 residues, from the cysteine through the phenylalanine. The entry retains the CDR3 DNA only, 39 bases that are in frame from base 1. The CDR1 and CDR2 encoded by the germline V gene are SGHTA and FQGNSA. Remarks on this clone: Its target antigen remains unknown. No base qualities exist here, and no much larger clone lies one base off it.

Participants in the prospective study were enrolled through a virtual design, were aged roughly 18 to 100 years, and lived in roughly 24 United States geographic areas. Cohort assignment in the prospective study relied on participant-reported clinical history from a screening survey and a study questionnaire. For ImmuneRACE Cohort 3, a participant was defined as recovered based on two consecutive negative NP/OP PCR tests, clearance by a healthcare professional, or resolution of symptoms. Mobile phlebotomists in the prospective study collected whole blood, serum and a nasopharyngeal or oropharyngeal swab from every participant. Participants in the prospective study had the option to provide additional blood draws and questionnaires over a 2-month period. Before DNA extraction, blood samples from the prospective study were shipped at room temperature or frozen. TCRbeta CDR3 regions were amplified from genomic DNA by means of the immunoSEQ Assay, a bias-controlled multiplex PCR. The published analysis was carried out like this. The number of nucleated cells in each sample was estimated by amplification of reference gene primers within the assay. Sequence reads were collapsed and filtered to measure the absolute abundance of every unique TCRbeta CDR3 rearrangement. Productive Simpson clonality was computed per sample as the square root of Simpson's diversity index over productive rearrangements. TCRdb carries this immuneACCESS record with in-frame sequences only. Its versions omit some clonotypes, under half of them owing to an unresolved V gene in the studies checked, with the rest unexplained. V, J and clone size are those of that table, while D and trimming were read from the DNA. In this sample the table shows 200,000 to 250,000 clones, more than 80% of which occur a single time. Of the sample, 1.8% falls within the top ten clones.

This TCR derives from a man aged 60 to 69 who had recovered from COVID-19. The receptor chain draws on TRBV7-2 and TRBJ1-2, with the D gene too uncertain to name. The sequencing input was PBMCs or T cells enriched from blood (not recorded which). This receptor carries the CDR3 CASSLEGGLGYTF. The DNA sequence follows: TGTGCCAGCAGCTTGGAGGGCGGGCTGGGCTACACCTTC.